This T cell receptor beta chain originates from a study of T-cell memory formation after mild COVID-19. At the level of the study: The two donors had largely donor-specific TCR clusters.

V was shortened by 3 bases and J by 4 bases, with 18 bases between the two germline ends. Per germline, CDR1 SGHDN and CDR2 FVKESK. The CDR3 is made up of 16 amino acids. Via MiXCR, TCRdb re-called the 5' RACE reads, giving one row per CDR3 protein. The sample records 120,000 or so distinct CDR3 sequences, approximately 16% being singletons. The sequenced material came from PBMCs or a T cell subset sorted from them (not recorded which). The J gene is TRBJ1-1, the V gene TRBV14; perhaps TRBD1 as D (5 bases). The clonotype was recovered from an adult woman who had mild COVID-19 (a few samples of this study predate the infection). Cell type and time point are not known. CDR3: CASSHVSGYFGTEAFF. CDR3 nucleotide sequence: TGTGCCAGCAGCCATGTGTCAGGGTACTTTGGCACTGAAGCTTTCTTT. The whole variable domain, remainder taken from reference TRBV14 and TRBJ1-1, is EAGVTQFPSHSVIEKGQTVTLRCDPISGHDNLYWYRRVMGKEIKFLLHFVKESKQDESGMPNNRFLAERTGGTYSTLKVQPAELEDSGVYFCASSHVSGYFGTEAFFGQGTRLTVV.